These 30 T cell receptor beta chains originate from one sample sequenced in a study of T-cell memory formation after mild COVID-19. TCRdb reprocessed the 5' RACE reads with MiXCR, giving one entry per CDR3 protein. The table lists about 340,000 distinct CDR3 sequences, more than 20% of them singletons, with around 20% in the top ten. Sequencing was performed on PBMCs or a T cell subset sorted from them (not recorded which). Receptors were obtained from a man younger than 35 who had mild COVID-19 (a few samples of this study predate the infection). Cell type and time point are not known.

The rearrangement joins TRBV18 to TRBJ2-3, with 11 bases lining up with TRBD2. The CDR3 runs 16 residues. V shed 6 bases, J shed 4 bases, and the junction held 9 bases outside the gene matches. Germline CDR1 is KGHSH and CDR2 is LQKENI. CDR3 in amino acids: CASSRTSGGLADTQYF. Here the CDR3 DNA reads TGTGCCAGCTCCCGAACTAGCGGGGGCTTGGCAGATACGCAGTATTTT.

CDR3 region: CAISDGQDRYEQYF. CDR3 nucleotide sequence: TGTGCCATCAGTGATGGACAGGACCGCTACGAGCAGTACTTC. This chain links TRBV10-3 with TRBJ2-7; 7 positions match TRBD1. The CDR3 runs 14 residues. The junction had 5 bases not matched to a gene; V was cut back by 3 bases and J by 3 bases. CDR1 is ENHRY and CDR2 is SYGVKD in the germline V gene.

The J gene is TRBJ2-7, the V gene TRBV3-1; the D gene is possibly TRBD2 (5 bases). V was clipped by 0 bases and J by 7 bases, with 13 bases between them. This CDR3 has 14 residues. Germline V CDR1 and CDR2: LGHDT, YNNKEL (reference sequence). CDR3 protein: CASSQEGQDSEQYF. Written as DNA, the CDR3 is TGTGCCAGCAGCCAAGAAGGTCAGGACTCGGAGCAGTACTTC.

This clonotype has more than one count but fewer than ten. The chain links TRBV6-6 to TRBJ1-5, with D unresolved. V was pared by 4 bases and J by 8 bases, with 12 bases between. Germline lookup yields CDR1 MNHNY and CDR2 SVGAGI (reference sequence). The CDR3 runs 13 residues. CDR3 DNA sequence: TGTGCCAGCAGTTCCTTCTCGGGTGAGCCCCAGCATTTT. Encoded protein: CASSSFSGEPQHF.

This clonotype was counted between two and nine times. For the CDR3, the DNA is TGTGCCAGCAGCTTAATCCCAGGGGCAGGTGACACCGGGGAGCTGTTTTTT. This sequence encodes CASSLIPGAGDTGELFF. The chain joins TRBV11-2 to TRBJ2-2, with D possibly being TRBD1 (6 bases). This CDR3 contains 17 residues. Germline CDR1 and CDR2: SGHAT and FQNNGV. Deletions cut 2 bases from V and 3 bases from J, with 16 bases between.

This chain joins TRBV5-1 and TRBJ1-1, with a tentative D call TRBD1 (6 bases). The germline V and J ends were trimmed by 3 bases and 7 bases, with 13 bases remaining between them. The CDR3 loop spans 13 amino acids. From germline, CDR1 is SGHRS and CDR2 YFSETQ. The CDR3 nucleotides are TGCGCCAGCAGCTACGGGGGCTCGGTTGAAGCTTTCTTT. Residues: CASSYGGSVEAFF.

For this clonotype: One end of the junction fails to match germline, which may point to a read error. The CDR3 is CASRLENNYGYTF. The CDR3 DNA sequence: TGCGCCAGCAGATTGGAGAACAACTATGGCTACACCTTC. The chain has TRBV5-1 and TRBJ1-2; D gene unclear. The CDR3 has 13 amino acids. Germline CDR1 is SGHRS and CDR2 is YFSETQ.

This clonotype was detected a few times. The chain has TRBV13 and TRBJ1-2; 10 nucleotides align to TRBD1. The junction had 6 bases not matched to a gene; V was cut back by 5 bases and J by 3 bases. Per germline, CDR1 PRHDT and CDR2 FYEKMQ (reference sequence). The CDR3 is made up of 15 amino acids. The CDR3 loop reads CASSHGTGADYGYTF. The CDR3 region has the DNA TGTGCCAGCAGCCATGGGACAGGGGCTGACTATGGCTACACCTTC.

This clonotype appeared a few times. The V and J genes are TRBV15 and TRBJ2-2, with D possibly TRBD2 on 5 matching bases. The germline CDR1 and CDR2 sequences are LNHNV and YYDKDF (reference sequence). The V end lost 1 base, the J end lost 4 bases, and 10 bases lay between the germline ends. The CDR3 spans 15 residues. The DNA of the CDR3 is TGTGCCACCAGCAGAGTACTAGAGTCCACCGGGGAGCTGTTTTTT. Encoded protein: CATSRVLESTGELFF.

This clonotype was seen ten or more times. The chain is built from TRBV7-6 and TRBJ1-5; D might be TRBD1 (5 bases). The germline gives CDR1 SGHVS, CDR2 FNYEAQ. CDR3 length equals 15 residues. V shed 2 bases and J shed 4 bases, with 12 bases lying between them. CDR3 in amino acids: CASSLSGLGNQPQHF. The CDR3 DNA is TGTGCCAGCAGCTTATCAGGGTTGGGAAATCAGCCCCAGCATTTT.

This clonotype was recorded a few times. The V call is TRBV3-1, the J call TRBJ2-3; 9 bases map to TRBD2. This CDR3 spans 17 amino acids. V gave up 0 bases and J gave up 3 bases; unmatched junction bases: 7. From germline, CDR1 is LGHDT and CDR2 YNNKEL (reference sequence). Here the CDR3 reads CASSQDWSGGNTDTQYF. The CDR3, as DNA: TGTGCCAGCAGCCAAGATTGGAGCGGGGGGAATACAGATACGCAGTATTTT.

The CDR3: CASSRAYSYEQYF. CDR3 bases: TGCGCCAGCAGTCGGGCGTACTCCTACGAGCAGTACTTC. The V and J genes are TRBV5-1 and TRBJ2-7; D not resolved. V gave up 5 bases and J gave up 0 bases, with 9 bases separating them. Germline lookup yields CDR1 SGHRS and CDR2 YFSETQ. The CDR3 runs 13 residues.

The gene calls are TRBV6-1 and TRBJ1-1; D gene uncertain. The CDR3 consists of 15 residues. Trimming pared 7 bases from V and 1 base from J, leaving 16 bases between. Germline V lookup: CDR1 MNHNS, CDR2 SASEGT. CDR3 loop: CASTPFGEENTEAFF. The CDR3 nucleotides read TGTGCCAGCACCCCGTTCGGGGAGGAGAACACTGAAGCTTTCTTT.

The chain is built from TRBV7-9 and TRBJ1-6; D gene uncertain. The CDR3 covers 12 residues. V lost 4 bases and J lost 9, with 7 bases in between. Germline V gene lookup returns CDR1 SEHNR and CDR2 FQNEAQ (reference sequence). The CDR3 protein is CASSSGGSPLHF. The CDR3 bases are TGTGCCAGCAGCTCCGGAGGTTCACCCCTCCACTTT.

The table lists this clonotype with a few counts. The chain joins TRBV7-2 to TRBJ1-1, with 9 nucleotides matching TRBD1. V was clipped by 5 bases and J by 2 bases; unmatched bases: 6. Germline loops: CDR1 SGHTA, CDR2 FQGNSA. The CDR3 contains 15 residues. Here the CDR3 DNA reads TGTGCCAGCAGCCCACAGGGGGCGCTTAACACTGAAGCTTTCTTT. Translated, it gives CASSPQGALNTEAFF.

In this sample, this clonotype turned up many times. The V and J genes are TRBV5-1 and TRBJ1-2; D is uncertain. The ends were cut back, 4 bases at V and 7 bases at J, with 11 bases in the middle. The CDR3 runs to 12 residues. Germline V gene sequence: CDR1 SGHRS, CDR2 YFSETQ. The CDR3 DNA reads as TGCGCCAGCAGCGGCGTCCCGGGTGGCTACACCTTC. Translation gives CASSGVPGGYTF.

The chain recombines TRBV24-1 with TRBJ2-3, with 10 positions matching TRBD2. CDR3 length: 14 residues. Germline trimming cut 12 bases from V and 4 bases from J; bases unmatched to any gene: 9. Germline V CDR1 and CDR2: KGHDR, SFDVKD. The CDR3 reads CAAQAGGRPDTQYF. In DNA form, the CDR3 reads TGTGCCGCCCAAGCGGGGGGGCGTCCAGATACGCAGTATTTT.

This chain joins TRBV12-3 or TRBV12-4 and TRBJ1-4; D remains ambiguous. The CDR3 is made up of 11 amino acids. Trimming cost V 3 bases and J 15 bases, with 11 bases left between them. CDR3 coding DNA: TGTGCCAGCAGTTTCGGAAGTAGGGTGTTTTTT. Amino acid sequence: CASSFGSRVFF.

This rearrangement joins TRBV11-2 to TRBJ1-1; D ambiguous. The CDR3 spans 18 residues. Trimming took 4 bases from V and 6 from J, leaving 27 bases between them. Looked up from germline, CDR1 is SGHAT and CDR2 is FQNNGV. CDR3 residues: CASSSGFGPGFLRPEAFF. The CDR3 bases are TGTGCCAGCAGCTCCGGGTTCGGCCCTGGCTTTCTTCGCCCTGAAGCTTTCTTT.

This clonotype came up a few times. The V and J genes are TRBV9 and TRBJ2-3, with 10 bases matching TRBD2. The length of the CDR3 is 14 residues. Losses at the gene ends were 7 bases for V and 5 bases for J; bases not matched to a gene: 7. CDR1 SGDLS and CDR2 YYNGEE come from the germline V gene. The CDR3 spells CASRSGGVGDTQYF. The CDR3 coding sequence is TGTGCCAGCCGCAGCGGGGGGGTTGGAGATACGCAGTATTTT. The variable domain in full, completed from reference TRBV9 and TRBJ2-3, reads DSGVTQTPKHLITATGQRVTLRCSPRSGDLSVYWYQQSLDQGLQFLIQYYNGEERAKGNILERFSAQQFPDLHSELNLSSLELGDSALYFCASRSGGVGDTQYFGPGTRLTVL.

This clonotype was counted a few times. The chain combines TRBV7-2 with TRBJ2-3; either TRBD1 or TRBD2 may fit D (6 bases each). Deletions cut 5 bases from V and 1 base from J, with 13 bases between. The CDR3 length is 15 residues. Looked up from germline, CDR1 is SGHTA and CDR2 is FQGNSA. This CDR3 is CASSVQGGGTDTQYF. For the CDR3, the DNA is TGTGCCAGCAGCGTACAGGGAGGAGGCACAGATACGCAGTATTTT.

V gene TRBV5-1 combines with J gene TRBJ1-1; the D gene is possibly TRBD1 (5 bases). The germline V gene encodes CDR1 SGHRS and CDR2 YFSETQ. This CDR3 spans 17 amino acids. V gave up 4 bases and J gave up 4 bases, with 23 bases separating them. The CDR3 reads CASSPLMGRVVITEAFF. CDR3 bases: TGCGCCAGCAGCCCGTTAATGGGCAGGGTAGTGATCACTGAAGCTTTCTTT.

This clonotype was detected a few times. Here the CDR3 DNA reads TGTGCCGATACCGGTCCGGGGGGCGAGCAGTACTTC. This translates into CADTGPGGEQYF. This chain links TRBV7-9 with TRBJ2-7, with 7 bases matching TRBD2. V dropped 11 bases and J dropped 6; count of bases not matched to a gene: 10. CDR1 and CDR2 (germline): SEHNR, FQNEAQ (reference sequence). The CDR3 consists of 12 residues. Looking up the rest from reference TRBV7-9 and TRBJ2-7 gives the full variable domain: DTGVSQNPRHKITKRGQNVTFRCDPISEHNRLYWYRQTLGQGPEFLTYFQNEAQLEKSRLLSDRFSAERPKGSFSTLEIQRTEQGDSAMYLCADTGPGGEQYFGPGTRLTVT.

This clonotype was recorded a few times. The chain joins TRBV5-1 to TRBJ2-7; the match to TRBD1 covers 7 bases. This CDR3 spans 15 amino acids. Germline V CDR1 and CDR2: SGHRS, YFSETQ. The J segment lost 2 bases and the V segment lost 4 bases, leaving 9 bases of the junction unmatched. The CDR3 reads CASSLGTAYPYEQYF. Written as DNA, the CDR3 is TGCGCCAGCAGCCTCGGGACAGCTTACCCCTACGAGCAGTACTTC.

The chain couples TRBV7-9 to TRBJ1-4; perhaps TRBD1 as D (6 bases). The germline V gene has CDR1 SEHNR and CDR2 FQNEAQ (reference sequence). V lost 4 bases, J lost 11 bases, and 20 bases lay in between. The CDR3 contains 15 residues. The CDR3 DNA is TGTGCCAGCAGCTGGGCCGGGACACAGGGACATAAACTGTTTTTT. As protein: CASSWAGTQGHKLFF. The full variable domain, in which reference TRBV7-9 and TRBJ1-4 provide the parts outside the CDR3, is DTGVSQNPRHKITKRGQNVTFRCDPISEHNRLYWYRQTLGQGPEFLTYFQNEAQLEKSRLLSDRFSAERPKGSFSTLEIQRTEQGDSAMYLCASSWAGTQGHKLFFGSGTQLSVL.

This clonotype was seen many times. The chain links TRBV5-6 to TRBJ1-5; maybe TRBD1 (5 bases). The ends were cut back, 1 base at V and 7 bases at J, with 15 bases in the middle. The CDR3 runs to 15 residues. Germline values: CDR1 SGHDT, CDR2 YYEEEE. Here the CDR3 reads CASSLRRQGGQPQHF. In nucleotides, the CDR3 is TGTGCCAGCAGCTTGCGCCGGCAGGGTGGACAGCCCCAGCATTTT. The variable domain in full, with the rest retrieved from reference TRBV5-6 and TRBJ1-5, is DAGVTQSPTHLIKTRGQQVTLRCSPKSGHDTVSWYQQALGQGPQFIFQYYEEEERQRGNFPDRFSGHQFPNYSSELNVNALLLGDSALYLCASSLRRQGGQPQHFGDGTRLSIL.

Concerning this clonotype itself: The conserved phenylalanine or tryptophan is not found at the CDR3 terminus, so this likely reflects a read error. This chain links TRBV7-2 with TRBJ1-6; D is unresolved. Germline loops: CDR1 SGHTA, CDR2 FQGNSA. The CDR3 contains 12 residues. V lost 5 bases to trimming and J lost 5 bases, with 4 bases between them. The CDR3 here is CASSANNSPLHL. CDR3 coding DNA: TGTGCCAGCAGCGCTAATAATTCACCCCTCCACCTT.

This clonotype has just a few counts. The chain is built from TRBV20-1 and TRBJ2-5, with 9 bases identical to TRBD2. There are 16 residues in the CDR3. Germline V gives CDR1 DFQATT, CDR2 SNEGSKA (reference sequence). V was clipped by 6 bases and J by 0 bases; unmatched bases: 11. Written as DNA, the CDR3 is TGCAGTGCGCCAGCGGGGGGCTCCTGGAACCAAGAGACCCAGTACTTC. As protein: CSAPAGGSWNQETQYF.

V is TRBV29-1 and J is TRBJ2-2; 9 bases map to TRBD1. Losses at the gene ends were 7 bases for V and 5 bases for J; bases not matched to a gene: 8. The CDR3 has 14 amino acids. Germline CDR1 is SQVTM and CDR2 is ANQGSEA. CDR3: CSGGDRGNTGELFF. The CDR3 DNA follows: TGCAGCGGAGGAGACAGGGGGAATACCGGGGAGCTGTTTTTT.

In this sample, this clonotype turned up a few times. The chain joins TRBV3-1 to TRBJ1-1; D is undetermined. Germline CDR1 LGHDT, CDR2 YNNKEL (reference sequence). The CDR3 has 12 residues. Deletions cut 5 bases from V and 8 bases from J, with 12 bases between. As DNA, the CDR3 is TGTGCCAGCAGCTTAACGGGCGACGAAGCTTTCTTT. It specifies CASSLTGDEAFF.